The T cell receptor (beta chain) under discussion was sequenced for a study of blood T cell repertoires in COVID-19. In the authors' workflow: By means of reference gene primer amplification, nucleated cell counts were estimated. The repertoire was sequenced with immunoSEQ multiplex PCR; TCRdb's copy has only in-frame clones and lacks some. The DNA gave D and trimming, while V, J and clone size come from that table. Of 200,000 to 250,000 clones detected, around 90% appear once; the ten largest clones hold over 9.5%. CDR3 length equals 17 residues. In germline, CDR1 is SGHNT, CDR2 YYREEE (reference sequence). V shed 4 bases, J shed 2 bases, and the junction held 8 bases outside the gene matches.

The TCR was taken from a woman under 30 who had recovered from COVID-19. The chain carries TRBV5-4 and TRBJ2-7, with 14 bases identical to TRBD2. The sample was peripheral blood. The DNA of the CDR3 is TGTGCCAGCAGCCCCGGGACTAGCGGGAGTCCCCCCTACGAGCAGTACTTC. It yields the protein CASSPGTSGSPPYEQYF.